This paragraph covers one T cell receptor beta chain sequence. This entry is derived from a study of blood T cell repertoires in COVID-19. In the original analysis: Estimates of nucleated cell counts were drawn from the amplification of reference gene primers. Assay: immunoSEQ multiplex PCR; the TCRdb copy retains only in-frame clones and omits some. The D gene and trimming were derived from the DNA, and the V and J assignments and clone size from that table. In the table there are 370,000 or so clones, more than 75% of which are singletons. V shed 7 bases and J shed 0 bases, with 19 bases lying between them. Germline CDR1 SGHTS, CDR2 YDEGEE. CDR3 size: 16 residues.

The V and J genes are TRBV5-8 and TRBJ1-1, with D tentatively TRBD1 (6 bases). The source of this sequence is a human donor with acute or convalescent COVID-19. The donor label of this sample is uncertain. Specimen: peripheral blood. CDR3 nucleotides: TGTGCCAGCGATTCCGGACAGAGGAACATGAACACTGAAGCTTTCTTT. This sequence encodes CASDSGQRNMNTEAFF.